The 13 T cell receptor beta chains reported below all come from one sample, sequenced in a study of cytomegalovirus exposure and HLA in healthy donors. PCR amplification relied on 60 Vbeta primers (plus 13 Jbeta primers). Profiled with immunoSEQ multiplex PCR; TCRdb holds only in-frame clones, not every one. The table lists 200,000 or so clones, 75% to 90% of them singletons, with 6.5% in the top ten. The sequenced material came from PBMCs. The receptors come from a woman aged 45-60 years in good health and CMV-seropositive.

The CDR3 bases are TGTGCCTGGGGACAGTACGCTTATACGCAGTATTTT. Its protein product is CAWGQYAYTQYF. The rearrangement joins TRBV30 to TRBJ2-3; tentative D call: TRBD1 (6 bases). The V end was cut by 5 bases, the J end by 7 bases, with 13 bases between. Germline loops: CDR1 GTSNPN, CDR2 SVGIG (reference sequence). The CDR3 covers 12 residues.

The chain couples TRBV4-3 to TRBJ1-1, with 8 positions matching TRBD1. The CDR3 consists of 15 residues. Losses at the gene ends were 0 bases for V and 5 bases for J; bases not matched to a gene: 5. Per germline, CDR1 LGHNA and CDR2 YSLEER. The CDR3 loop is CASSQDNRGGTEAFF. CDR3 DNA sequence: TGCGCCAGCAGCCAAGATAACAGGGGGGGGACTGAAGCTTTCTTT.

The genes are TRBV9 and TRBJ1-3, with 8 bases that match TRBD1. CDR1 and CDR2 (germline): SGDLS, YYNGEE. V lost 4 bases to trimming and J lost 0 bases; unmatched junction nucleotides: 9. This CDR3 comprises 17 residues. In DNA, the CDR3 is TGTGCCAGCAGCCGAACGGGACAGGTCTTCTCTGGAAACACCATATATTTT. This codes for CASSRTGQVFSGNTIYF.

Remarks on this clone: In the same sample, other DNA sequences code for this CDR3. V gene TRBV2 combines with J gene TRBJ2-3; 7 positions agree with TRBD2. Germline CDR1 reads SNHLY; CDR2 reads FYNNEI. This CDR3 is built from 14 residues. Germline trimming cut 5 bases from V and 0 bases from J; bases unmatched to any gene: 2. CDR3 sequence: CASSRSGSTDTQYF. The DNA of the CDR3 is TGTGCCAGCAGTCGTAGCGGGAGCACAGATACGCAGTATTTT.

The J gene is TRBJ2-2, the V gene TRBV18; D is possibly TRBD1 (6 bases). Trimming pared 0 bases from V and 1 base from J, leaving 6 bases between. From germline, CDR1 is KGHSH and CDR2 LQKENI. CDR3 length: 15 residues. CDR3 residues: CASSPPTGNTGELFF. The CDR3 coding sequence is TGTGCCAGCTCACCACCGACAGGGAACACCGGGGAGCTGTTTTTT.

This rearrangement joins TRBV7-2 to TRBJ2-3; 8 bases fit TRBD2. This CDR3 has 17 residues. The germline gives CDR1 SGHTA, CDR2 FQGNSA. Trimming took 2 bases from V and 6 from J; bases not matched to a gene: 13. The chain's CDR3 is CASSLFPGLEGLDTQYF. The DNA for the CDR3 is TGTGCCAGCAGCTTATTTCCGGGACTAGAGGGGTTGGATACGCAGTATTTT.

The chain has TRBV5-8 and TRBJ1-2; TRBD1 agrees at 10 bases. V lost 4 bases to trimming and J lost 5 bases; unmatched junction nucleotides: 11. Germline CDR1 is SGHTS and CDR2 is YDEGEE. CDR3 length: 16 residues. The CDR3 spells CASSQTGQGRWYGYTF. CDR3 DNA: TGTGCCAGCAGCCAGACGGGACAGGGGCGATGGTATGGCTACACCTTC.

The chain combines TRBV9 with TRBJ2-2; 12 positions agree with TRBD2. CDR1 SGDLS and CDR2 YYNGEE come from the germline V gene. The CDR3 has 17 amino acids. The trim removed 1 base at V and 4 bases at J, leaving 5 bases unmatched. The CDR3 nucleotides read TGTGCCAGCAGCGTATTACTAGCGGGGGGTTCCACCGGGGAGCTGTTTTTT. Its translation: CASSVLLAGGSTGELFF. Full variable domain (rest looked up from reference TRBV9 and TRBJ2-2): DSGVTQTPKHLITATGQRVTLRCSPRSGDLSVYWYQQSLDQGLQFLIQYYNGEERAKGNILERFSAQQFPDLHSELNLSSLELGDSALYFCASSVLLAGGSTGELFFGEGSRLTVL.

V and J are TRBV5-1 and TRBJ2-5; D unresolved. CDR3 length: 13 residues. Germline assignment: CDR1 SGHRS and CDR2 YFSETQ. V dropped 3 bases and J dropped 5 bases, with 11 bases sitting between them. The CDR3 DNA is TGCGCCAGCAGCTCCGGAGATACGGAGACCCAGTACTTC. It codes for CASSSGDTETQYF.

The chain links TRBV7-9 to TRBJ2-1; D is possibly TRBD1 (5 bases). Trimming took off 5 bases at V and 2 bases at J, with 13 bases between the two ends. Germline-derived CDR1 and CDR2 are SEHNR and FQNEAQ (reference sequence). The CDR3 extends over 15 amino acids. CDR3 coding DNA: TGTGCCAGCAGCCAACGACAGTACACCTACAATGAGCAGTTCTTC. This translates into CASSQRQYTYNEQFF.

The chain couples TRBV28 to TRBJ1-1; possible D gene TRBD1, 6 bases. Germline CDR1 and CDR2: MDHEN and SYDVKM. V was clipped by 5 bases and J by 1 base, with 14 bases between them. The CDR3 extends over 15 amino acids. As DNA, the CDR3 is TGTGCCAGCAGTCCAACAGGGTTGGGGAACACTGAAGCTTTCTTT. This encodes CASSPTGLGNTEAFF. Using reference TRBV28 and TRBJ1-1 for the parts outside the CDR3, the full variable domain is DVKVTQSSRYLVKRTGEKVFLECVQDMDHENMFWYRQDPGLGLRLIYFSYDVKMKEKGDIPEGYSVSREKKERFSLILESASTNQTSMYLCASSPTGLGNTEAFFGQGTRLTVV.

The genes are TRBV9 and TRBJ2-3; 9 bases are shared with TRBD2. Trimming removed 0 bases from V and 7 bases from J; junction bases left unmatched: 6. Germline CDR1 SGDLS, CDR2 YYNGEE. This CDR3 spans 15 amino acids. The CDR3: CASSVAGLASNTQYF. CDR3 in DNA: TGTGCCAGCAGCGTAGCAGGACTAGCGTCAAATACGCAGTATTTT. Full variable domain (rest looked up from reference TRBV9 and TRBJ2-3): DSGVTQTPKHLITATGQRVTLRCSPRSGDLSVYWYQQSLDQGLQFLIQYYNGEERAKGNILERFSAQQFPDLHSELNLSSLELGDSALYFCASSVAGLASNTQYFGPGTRLTVL.

The chain combines TRBV7-2 with TRBJ2-4, with TRBD1 identical over 9 bases. J was trimmed by 12 bases and V by 1 base; bases with no gene match: 7. Looked up from germline, CDR1 is SGHTA and CDR2 is FQGNSA. This CDR3 spans 14 amino acids. CDR3 amino acids: CASSLGGQGYSQYF. The CDR3 coding sequence is TGTGCCAGCAGCTTAGGGGGACAGGGCTACAGTCAGTACTTC.